This TCR beta chain was sequenced during a study of blood T cell repertoires in COVID-19. Study details: Spain, Italy and the United States supplied samples that represented acute and convalescent COVID-19.

The CDR3 contains 14 residues. V lost 5 bases and J 2 bases, leaving 12 bases between the germline ends. The germline gives CDR1 SGHAT, CDR2 FQNNGV. Authors' analysis steps: Using reference gene primer amplification, nucleated cell counts were estimated. Here immunoSEQ multiplex PCR was the method, and the copy in TCRdb shows in-frame clones only, minus some. That table furnishes V, J and clone size, whereas the DNA furnished D and trimming. In the table there are some 320,000 clones, 90% of which are singletons. The receptor comes from a man aged 60 to 69 who had recovered from COVID-19. The rearrangement uses TRBV11-2 and TRBJ1-2, with D possibly being TRBD1 (5 bases). Sample: PBMCs or T cells enriched from blood (not recorded which). DNA of the CDR3: TGTGCCAGCAGCCCGGGGGACCTCAACTATGGCTACACCTTC. Its protein is CASSPGDLNYGYTF.